This T cell receptor (beta chain) was documented in a study of blood T cell repertoires in COVID-19. The wider study: The United States, Italy and Spain supplied acute and convalescent COVID-19 samples. T cells, B-cell-depleted T cells, or PBMCs provided the cDNA or gDNA that served as material.

Original analysis: By means of reference gene primer amplification, nucleated cell counts were estimated. Libraries were prepared by immunoSEQ multiplex PCR; TCRdb keeps only in-frame clonotypes and omits some of them. From that table come the V and J calls and clone size; the DNA was used to work out D and trimming. The sample lists more than 150,000 clones; 85% to 90% were seen once. What was sequenced was peripheral blood. The origin of this receptor is a man between 65 and 85 years old with active or convalescent COVID-19.

The chain's CDR3 is CASSPPRREEELFF. CDR3 coding DNA: TGTGCCAGCAGTCCCCCGCGCAGGGAAGAGGAGCTGTTTTTT. The gene calls are TRBV28 and TRBJ2-2; D is perhaps TRBD1 (5 bases). The germline V and J ends were trimmed by 5 bases and 10 bases, with 17 bases remaining between them. CDR3 length: 14 amino acids. CDR1 is MDHEN and CDR2 is SYDVKM in the germline V gene.